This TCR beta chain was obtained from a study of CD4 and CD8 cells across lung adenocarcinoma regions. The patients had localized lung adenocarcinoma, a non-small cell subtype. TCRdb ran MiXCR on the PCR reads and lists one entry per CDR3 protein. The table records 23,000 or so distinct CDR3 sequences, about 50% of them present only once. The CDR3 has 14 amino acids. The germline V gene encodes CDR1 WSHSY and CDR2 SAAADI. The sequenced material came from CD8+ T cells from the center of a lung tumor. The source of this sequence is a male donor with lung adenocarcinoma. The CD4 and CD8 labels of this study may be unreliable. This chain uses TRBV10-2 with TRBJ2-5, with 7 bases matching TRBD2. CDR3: CAGSGVWDQETQYF. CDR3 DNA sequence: TGCGCGGGGAGCGGGGTGTGGGACCAAGAGACCCAGTACTTC.